This TCR beta chain was observed in a study of blood T cells in healthy people across ages. This clonotype turned up a few times. The antigen is unknown. Study-level points and caveats: Getting older went along with TCR beta diversity per million T cells dropping roughly linearly.

Next came a second PCR, run for about 7 to 12 cycles, which used a sample-barcoded 5' primer along with a J-beta primer mix. TCRdb processed the 5' RACE reads anew with MiXCR; each CDR3 protein has one entry. The sample consists of roughly 1.9 million distinct CDR3 sequences, roughly two fifths of them appearing once. Germline trimming cut 6 bases from V and 4 bases from J; bases unmatched to any gene: 9. Germline CDR1 is MNHEY and CDR2 is SMNVEV (reference sequence). CDR3 length: 15 residues. The sequencing input was blood. The chain combines TRBV27 with TRBJ2-7; TRBD1 agrees at 10 bases. The receptor comes from a human donor in good health. CDR3 in DNA: TGTGCCAGCAGACCCGGGACAGGGGTTCAGTACGAGCAGTACTTC. This sequence encodes CASRPGTGVQYEQYF.